This T cell receptor beta chain is drawn from a study of CD8 T cells in Susac syndrome. With random hexamers, reverse transcription was performed on roughly 0.5 to 1 ug of RNA. Across 54 Vbeta and 13 Jbeta, TCR beta CDR3 was amplified with immunoSEQ multiplex PCR. TCRdb itself ran the immunoSEQ multiplex PCR reads through MiXCR, one entry per CDR3 protein. The repertoire holds hundreds of thousands of distinct CDR3 sequences, with 89% as singletons. The V segment lost 5 bases and the J segment 2 bases; nucleotides outside the gene matches: 7. CDR1 and CDR2 (germline): DFQATT, SNEGSKA (reference sequence). This CDR3 contains 14 residues. Sequencing of TCR beta was performed on blood CD8+ and CD4+ T cells. Stable or active relapsing-remitting multiple sclerosis, untreated and meeting revised McDonald criteria, defined the controls. TEMRA cells were enriched by FACS, while CD8+ and CD4+ T cells were obtained through a negative isolation that was performed magnetically.

Sequencing was carried out using CD8+ T cells from PBMCs. The J gene is TRBJ2-7, the V gene TRBV20-1; TRBD1 agrees at 9 bases. This TCR was recovered from a human donor with multiple sclerosis. CDR3 sequence reads: CSAPRDRAPYEQYF. The CDR3 nucleotides are TGCAGTGCTCCCCGGGACAGGGCACCCTACGAGCAGTACTTC.